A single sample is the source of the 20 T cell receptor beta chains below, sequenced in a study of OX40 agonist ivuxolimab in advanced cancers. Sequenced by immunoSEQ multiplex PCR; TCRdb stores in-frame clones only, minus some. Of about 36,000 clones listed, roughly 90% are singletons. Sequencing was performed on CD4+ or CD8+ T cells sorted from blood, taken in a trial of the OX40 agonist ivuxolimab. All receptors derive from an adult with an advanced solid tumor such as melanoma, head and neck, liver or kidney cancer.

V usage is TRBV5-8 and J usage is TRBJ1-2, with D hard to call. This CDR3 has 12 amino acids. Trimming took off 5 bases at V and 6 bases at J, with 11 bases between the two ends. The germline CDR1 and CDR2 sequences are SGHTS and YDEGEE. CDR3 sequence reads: CASSFGTHGYTF. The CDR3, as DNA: TGTGCCAGCAGTTTTGGAACTCATGGCTACACCTTC.

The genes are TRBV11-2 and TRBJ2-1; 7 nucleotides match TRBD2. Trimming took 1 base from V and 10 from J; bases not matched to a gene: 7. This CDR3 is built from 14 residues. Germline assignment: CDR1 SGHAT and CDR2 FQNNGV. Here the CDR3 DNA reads TGTGCCAGCAGCTTAGCCCTTACTAGCGCGGAGCAGTTCTTC. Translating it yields CASSLALTSAEQFF. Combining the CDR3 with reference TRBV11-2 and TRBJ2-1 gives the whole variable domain EAGVAQSPRYKIIEKRQSVAFWCNPISGHATLYWYQQILGQGPKLLIQFQNNGVVDDSQLPKDRFSAERLKGVDSTLKIQPAKLEDSAVYLCASSLALTSAEQFFGPGTRLTVL.

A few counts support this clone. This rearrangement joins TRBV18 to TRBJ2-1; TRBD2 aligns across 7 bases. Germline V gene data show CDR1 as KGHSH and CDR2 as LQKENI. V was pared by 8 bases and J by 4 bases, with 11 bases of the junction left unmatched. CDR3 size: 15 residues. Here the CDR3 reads CASRSGRERYNEQFF. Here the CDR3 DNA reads TGTGCCAGCCGGTCCGGGCGGGAGCGGTACAATGAGCAGTTCTTC.

CDR3 amino acids: CASSPAATGLGYTF. The CDR3 DNA sequence: TGTGCCAGCTCACCAGCAGCCACAGGGTTGGGCTACACCTTC. The V gene is TRBV18, the J gene TRBJ1-2; possibly TRBD1 for D (6 bases). Germline V CDR1 and CDR2: KGHSH, LQKENI. Trimming cost V 2 bases and J 8 bases, with 15 bases left between them. The CDR3 is made up of 14 amino acids.

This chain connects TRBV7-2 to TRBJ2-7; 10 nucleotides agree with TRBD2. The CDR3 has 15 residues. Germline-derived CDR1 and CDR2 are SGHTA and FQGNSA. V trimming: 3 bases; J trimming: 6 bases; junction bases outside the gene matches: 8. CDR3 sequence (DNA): TGTGCCAGCAGCTTTTCTAGCGGGGGTTCGGGCGAGCAGTACTTC. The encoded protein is CASSFSSGGSGEQYF. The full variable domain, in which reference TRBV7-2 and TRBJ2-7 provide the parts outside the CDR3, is GAGVSQSPSNKVTEKGKDVELRCDPISGHTALYWYRQSLGQGLEFLIYFQGNSAPDKSGLPSDRFSAERTGGSVSTLTIQRTQQEDSAVYLCASSFSSGGSGEQYFGPGTRLTVT.

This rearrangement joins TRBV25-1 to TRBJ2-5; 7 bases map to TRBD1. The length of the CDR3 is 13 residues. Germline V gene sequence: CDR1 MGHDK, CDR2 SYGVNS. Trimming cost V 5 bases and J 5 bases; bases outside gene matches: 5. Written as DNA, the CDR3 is TGTGCCAGCAGTAAGACAGGGTTGGAGACCCAGTACTTC. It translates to CASSKTGLETQYF.

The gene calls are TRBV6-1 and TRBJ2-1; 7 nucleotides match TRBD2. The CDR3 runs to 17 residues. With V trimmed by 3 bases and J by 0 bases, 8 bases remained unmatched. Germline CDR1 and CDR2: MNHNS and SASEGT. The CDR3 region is CASSDLFLAVSYNEQFF. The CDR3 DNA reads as TGTGCCAGCAGTGATCTCTTTCTAGCGGTCTCCTACAATGAGCAGTTCTTC.

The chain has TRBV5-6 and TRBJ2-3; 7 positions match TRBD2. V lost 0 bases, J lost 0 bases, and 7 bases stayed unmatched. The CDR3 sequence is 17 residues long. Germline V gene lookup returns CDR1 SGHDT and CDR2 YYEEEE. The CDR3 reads CASSLEGRGISTDTQYF. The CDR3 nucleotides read TGTGCCAGCAGCTTGGAGGGGCGGGGGATTAGCACAGATACGCAGTATTTT.

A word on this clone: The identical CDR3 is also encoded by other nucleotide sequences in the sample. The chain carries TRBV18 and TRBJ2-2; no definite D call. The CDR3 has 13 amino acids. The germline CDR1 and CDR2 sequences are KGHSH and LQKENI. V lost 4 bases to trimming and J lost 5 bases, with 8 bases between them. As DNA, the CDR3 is TGTGCCAGCTCACGGTCCCCAACCGGGGAGCTGTTTTTT. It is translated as CASSRSPTGELFF.

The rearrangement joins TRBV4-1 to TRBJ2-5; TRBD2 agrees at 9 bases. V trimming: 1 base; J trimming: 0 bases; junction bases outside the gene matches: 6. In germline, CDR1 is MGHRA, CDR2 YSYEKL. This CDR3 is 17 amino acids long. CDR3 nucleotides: TGCGCCAGCAGCCAAGGCCTAGCGGGGAGGTACCAAGAGACCCAGTACTTC. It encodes CASSQGLAGRYQETQYF.

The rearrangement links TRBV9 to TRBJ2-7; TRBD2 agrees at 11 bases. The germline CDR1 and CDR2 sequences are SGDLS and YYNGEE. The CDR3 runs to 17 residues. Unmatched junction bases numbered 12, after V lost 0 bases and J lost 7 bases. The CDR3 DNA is TGTGCCAGCAGCGTAGCTTCTTTAGCGGGGGGGACTGAGGAGCAGTACTTC. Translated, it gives CASSVASLAGGTEEQYF. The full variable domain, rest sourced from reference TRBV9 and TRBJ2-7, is DSGVTQTPKHLITATGQRVTLRCSPRSGDLSVYWYQQSLDQGLQFLIQYYNGEERAKGNILERFSAQQFPDLHSELNLSSLELGDSALYFCASSVASLAGGTEEQYFGPGTRLTVT.

DNA of the CDR3: TGTGCCAGCAGTACTCTAGCGCCGCTCGCCGTCCTGACTTTC. Amino acid sequence: CASSTLAPLAVLTF. The chain links TRBV6-1 to TRBJ2-6, with a tentative D call TRBD2 (6 bases). The CDR3 spans 14 residues. Germline CDR1 MNHNS, CDR2 SASEGT. V was pared by 5 bases and J by 12 bases, with 17 bases between.

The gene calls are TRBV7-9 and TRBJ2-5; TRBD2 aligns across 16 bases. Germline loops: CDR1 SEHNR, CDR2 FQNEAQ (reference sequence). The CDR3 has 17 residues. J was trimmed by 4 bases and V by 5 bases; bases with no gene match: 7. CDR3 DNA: TGTGCCAGCAGCCCCGGGACTAGCGGGGGGGGCACAGAGACCCAGTACTTC. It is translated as CASSPGTSGGGTETQYF.

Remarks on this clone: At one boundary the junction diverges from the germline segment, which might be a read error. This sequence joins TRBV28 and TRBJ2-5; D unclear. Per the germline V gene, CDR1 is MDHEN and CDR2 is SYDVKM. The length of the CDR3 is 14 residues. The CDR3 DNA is TGTGCCAGCAGTTCCCCAGTCGGGCAAGAGAGCCAGTACTTC. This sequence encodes CASSSPVGQESQYF.

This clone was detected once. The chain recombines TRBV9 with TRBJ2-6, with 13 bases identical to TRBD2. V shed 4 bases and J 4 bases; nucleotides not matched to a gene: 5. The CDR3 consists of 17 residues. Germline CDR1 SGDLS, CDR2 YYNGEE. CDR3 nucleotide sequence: TGTGCCAGCAGCCCACTAGCGGGGGGGCGAGGGGCCAACGTCCTGACTTTC. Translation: CASSPLAGGRGANVLTF.

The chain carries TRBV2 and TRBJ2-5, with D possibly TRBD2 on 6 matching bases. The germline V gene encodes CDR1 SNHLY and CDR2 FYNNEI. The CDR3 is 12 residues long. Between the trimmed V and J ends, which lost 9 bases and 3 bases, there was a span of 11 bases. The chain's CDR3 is CARGGAEETQYF. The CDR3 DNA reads TGTGCCAGGGGCGGGGCTGAAGAGACCCAGTACTTC.

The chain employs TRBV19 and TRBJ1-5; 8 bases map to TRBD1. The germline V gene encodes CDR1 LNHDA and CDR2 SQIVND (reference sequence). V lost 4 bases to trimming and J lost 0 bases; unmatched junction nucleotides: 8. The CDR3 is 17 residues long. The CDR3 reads CASSTSDRGHSNQPQHF. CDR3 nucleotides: TGTGCCAGTAGTACCTCTGACAGGGGCCATAGCAATCAGCCCCAGCATTTT.

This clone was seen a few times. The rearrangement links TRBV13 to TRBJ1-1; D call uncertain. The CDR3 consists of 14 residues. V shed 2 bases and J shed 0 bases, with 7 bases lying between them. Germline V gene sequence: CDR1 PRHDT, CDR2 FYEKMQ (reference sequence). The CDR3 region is CASSLTRLNTEAFF. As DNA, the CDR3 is TGTGCCAGCAGCTTAACCAGATTGAACACTGAAGCTTTCTTT.

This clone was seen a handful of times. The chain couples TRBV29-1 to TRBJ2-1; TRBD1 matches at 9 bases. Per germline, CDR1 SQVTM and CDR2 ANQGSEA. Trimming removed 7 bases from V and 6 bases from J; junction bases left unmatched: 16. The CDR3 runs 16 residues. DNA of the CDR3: TGCAGCGCTCCTCGTCGTGGACAGGGGAGGTTCAATGAGCAGTTCTTC. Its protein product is CSAPRRGQGRFNEQFF.

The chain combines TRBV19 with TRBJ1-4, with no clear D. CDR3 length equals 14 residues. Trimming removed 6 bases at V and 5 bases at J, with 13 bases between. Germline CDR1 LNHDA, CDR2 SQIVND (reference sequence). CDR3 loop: CASSSTDSNEKLFF. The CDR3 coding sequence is TGTGCCAGTAGCTCGACGGATTCAAATGAAAAACTGTTTTTT.